The sequence of this TCR beta chain was determined in a study of cytomegalovirus exposure and HLA in healthy donors. In the PCR, 60 Vbeta and 13 Jbeta primers were used. Authors' processing steps: The count from a later analysis was some 76 million unique TCR beta chains, 9.5 million to 11 million of them shared. Method: immunoSEQ multiplex PCR; TCRdb's copy keeps in-frame clones and lacks some. V and J calls plus clone size are reproduced from that table; the DNA served to infer D and trimming. The sample holds 110,000 to 150,000 clones, roughly 65% seen once. Overall study results and limits: Researchers reported that three CMV-associated chains were confirmed in vitro as CMV antigen-specific. Earlier results showed most TCR beta V segments being productive about 87% or about 30% of the time.

About this clone itself: No antigen is known for it.

The CDR3 spans 17 residues. CDR1 and CDR2 from the germline V gene are MNHEY and SMNVEV (reference sequence). V gave up 3 bases and J gave up 2 bases, with 20 bases separating them. The sample taken for sequencing was PBMCs. This TCR was sampled from a man in his sixties in good health and CMV-seronegative. V and J are TRBV27 and TRBJ2-7; tentatively, D is TRBD1 (6 bases). The CDR3 nucleotides are TGTGCCAGCAGTTTCTCCAGGGGCGCCGGCCAGGCCTACGAGCAGTACTTC. Its protein product is CASSFSRGAGQAYEQYF.